The 19 T cell receptor beta chains given below trace back to one sample, sequenced in a study of T cells in Graves' hyperthyroidism and ophthalmopathy. Amplified regions were TCR beta CDR3 sequences from RNA transcripts. During a first-round RT-PCR of the TCR CDR3, the HTBI primer set was used. TCRdb redid the calling of the multiplex PCR reads with MiXCR, one entry per CDR3 protein. The sample consists of 350,000 to 400,000 distinct CDR3 sequences, around 14% of them appearing once. The specimen was blood. The receptors originated from a woman between 25 and 40 years old with Graves' hyperthyroidism.

This clonotype was recorded at least ten times. The chain combines TRBV28 with TRBJ2-7; D uncertain. There are 11 residues in the CDR3. Trimming cost V 6 bases and J 5 bases, with 8 bases left between them. Looked up from germline, CDR1 is MDHEN and CDR2 is SYDVKM. The CDR3 bases are TGTGCCAGCAGGAGTCGTAACGAGCAGTACTTC. The encoded protein is CASRSRNEQYF.

This clonotype was seen just once. A much larger clone is a single base away; this may be a read error. This chain connects TRBV5-1 to TRBJ2-7; TRBD1 might be the D (6 bases). From germline, CDR1 is SGHRS and CDR2 YFSETQ. This CDR3 is 13 amino acids long. CDR3 sequence reads: CASSAGQPYGQYF. CDR3 DNA sequence: TGCGCCAGCAGCGCAGGACAGCCCTACGGGCAGTACTTC.

V is TRBV6-2 or TRBV6-3 and J is TRBJ2-4; 7 bases fit TRBD2. CDR3 length: 16 amino acids. The V and J ends lost 4 bases and 2 bases, in that order; junction bases with no gene match: 8. Germline-derived CDR1 and CDR2 are MNHEY and SVGEGT. CDR3 bases: TGTGCCAGCAGTTTCGGACTAGAGGGGTCCAAAAACATTCAGTACTTC. Protein: CASSFGLEGSKNIQYF.

Only a few counts were recorded for this clonotype. This chain uses TRBV24-1 with TRBJ2-2, with 11 bases fitting TRBD2. Germline lookup yields CDR1 KGHDR and CDR2 SFDVKD. V was pared by 4 bases and J by 6 bases, with 9 bases of the junction left unmatched. This CDR3 spans 17 amino acids. CDR3: CATSDPTSGSVAGELFF. CDR3 bases: TGTGCCACCAGTGACCCCACTAGCGGGAGCGTAGCCGGGGAGCTGTTTTTT.

This clonotype was picked up a small number of times. The chain combines TRBV15 with TRBJ2-5; D perhaps matches TRBD1 (6 bases). Between the trimmed V and J ends, which lost 0 bases and 7 bases, there was a span of 15 bases. The CDR3 has 15 amino acids. Germline lookup yields CDR1 LNHNV and CDR2 YYDKDF (reference sequence). The DNA of the CDR3 is TGTGCCACCAGCAGAGACAGGGGATCTTTAGGGACCCAGTACTTC. Its protein product is CATSRDRGSLGTQYF.

This clonotype was observed at least ten times. V usage is TRBV18 and J usage is TRBJ1-4; 7 positions agree with TRBD1. V dropped 3 bases and J dropped 2; count of bases not matched to a gene: 3. CDR1 is KGHSH, CDR2 LQKENI, per germline. The CDR3 runs 15 residues. The CDR3 DNA reads as TGTGCCAGCTCACCGTACAGGGGTACTAATGAAAAACTGTTTTTT. This translates into CASSPYRGTNEKLFF. Combining the CDR3 with reference TRBV18 and TRBJ1-4 gives the whole variable domain NAGVMQNPRHLVRRRGQEARLRCSPMKGHSHVYWYRQLPEEGLKFMVYLQKENIIDESGMPKERFSAEFPKEGPSILRIQQVVRGDSAAYFCASSPYRGTNEKLFFGSGTQLSVL.

V usage is TRBV20-1 and J usage is TRBJ1-2; D remains ambiguous. Trimming took 4 bases from V and 0 from J, leaving 3 bases between them. The CDR3 is 11 amino acids. In germline, CDR1 is DFQATT, CDR2 SNEGSKA (reference sequence). The CDR3 here is CSANTNYGYTF. The CDR3, as DNA: TGCAGTGCTAACACTAACTATGGCTACACCTTC.

This clonotype came up many times. The V and J genes are TRBV5-1 and TRBJ2-2; TRBD1 agrees at 7 bases. Germline V gene data show CDR1 as SGHRS and CDR2 as YFSETQ. Trimming at V came to 2 bases and at J to 1 base, leaving 5 bases not matched to a gene. This CDR3 spans 16 amino acids. The CDR3 nucleotides are TGCGCCAGCAGCTTCACGACAGGGAGGAACACCGGGGAGCTGTTTTTT. It encodes CASSFTTGRNTGELFF.

This clonotype was counted at least ten times. The chain links TRBV30 to TRBJ1-1; no firm D call. V was pared by 7 bases and J by 2 bases, with 14 bases between. The CDR3 covers 13 residues. Germline V gene lookup returns CDR1 GTSNPN and CDR2 SVGIG (reference sequence). CDR3 nucleotides: TGTGCCTCCGACCTCGGGGTAAACACTGAAGCTTTCTTT. Protein sequence: CASDLGVNTEAFF.

At least ten counts were recorded for this clonotype. The V call is TRBV2, the J call TRBJ1-2; D is undetermined. The CDR3 has 13 residues. The V end was cut by 8 bases, the J end by 5 bases, with 15 bases between. Germline values: CDR1 SNHLY, CDR2 FYNNEI. CDR3 nucleotides: TGTGCCAGCCAGGTAGACCTTGGGTATGGCTACACCTTC. Protein sequence: CASQVDLGYGYTF.

This clonotype turned up a few times. The chain uses TRBV12-5 and TRBJ2-1, with 8 bases fitting TRBD2. V was clipped by 3 bases and J by 7 bases; unmatched bases: 5. The germline V gene has CDR1 LGHNT and CDR2 FRNRAP. This CDR3 has 14 amino acids. CDR3 residues: CASGLAGEWNEQFF. The CDR3 DNA reads TGTGCTAGTGGTTTAGCGGGAGAATGGAATGAGCAGTTCTTC.

The chain couples TRBV7-9 to TRBJ2-1; no clear D. Looked up from germline, CDR1 is SEHNR and CDR2 is FQNEAQ (reference sequence). The V and J ends lost 2 bases and 8 bases respectively, with 16 bases between them. The CDR3 covers 15 residues. Here the CDR3 DNA reads TGTGCCAGCAGCTTAATAAGTGTGAGTTTAGATGAGCAGTTCTTC. Protein: CASSLISVSLDEQFF.

This clonotype occurred many times. V is TRBV7-2 and J is TRBJ2-5; maybe TRBD2 (6 bases). Trimming removed 1 base from V and 6 bases from J, with 15 bases in between. Looked up from germline, CDR1 is SGHTA and CDR2 is FQGNSA. The CDR3 runs 15 residues. The CDR3 DNA is TGTGCCAGCAGCTTAGAAGCAGGAGGGGTAAAGACCCAGTACTTC. Amino acid sequence: CASSLEAGGVKTQYF.

The chain couples TRBV4-2 to TRBJ2-1; TRBD2 aligns across 7 bases. Germline lookup yields CDR1 LGHNA and CDR2 YNFKEQ. The CDR3 runs 17 residues. V lost 3 bases, J lost 4 bases, and 12 bases stayed unmatched. This CDR3 is CASSQPYDGLEYNEQFF. The CDR3 nucleotides are TGTGCCAGCAGCCAGCCGTACGATGGACTAGAATACAATGAGCAGTTCTTC.

Notes on this clonotype: Given the absence of the conserved phenylalanine or tryptophan at the CDR3 end, a read error is likely. V is TRBV27 and J is TRBJ1-1, with D maybe TRBD1 (5 bases). In germline, CDR1 is MNHEY, CDR2 SMNVEV (reference sequence). With 3 bases removed from V and 1 base from J, the gap between germline ends came to 12 bases. The CDR3 is made up of 15 amino acids. The DNA of the CDR3 is TGTGCCAGCAGTTTCCAGGGTAAGGGGAACACTGAAGCTTTCCTT. Its translation: CASSFQGKGNTEAFL.

This clonotype came up a few times. V gene TRBV7-9 combines with J gene TRBJ2-7; D gene ambiguous. The length of the CDR3 is 15 residues. From germline, CDR1 is SEHNR and CDR2 FQNEAQ (reference sequence). The V and J ends lost 7 bases and 4 bases respectively, with 20 bases between them. This CDR3 reads CASIPVRAPPYEQYF. As DNA, the CDR3 is TGTGCCAGCATCCCCGTTAGGGCACCCCCGTACGAGCAGTACTTC.

This clonotype was picked up many times. The rearrangement links TRBV19 to TRBJ2-5; TRBD1 aligns across 9 bases. The J segment lost 5 bases and the V segment lost 9 bases, leaving 7 bases of the junction unmatched. In germline, CDR1 is LNHDA, CDR2 SQIVND (reference sequence). This CDR3 comprises 13 residues. In DNA, the CDR3 is TGTGCCAGCTCACCCGGGACAGGGGAGACCCAGTACTTC. It encodes CASSPGTGETQYF.

This clonotype was observed a handful of times. The V gene is TRBV5-1, the J gene TRBJ2-2, with D maybe TRBD1 (6 bases). Trimming shortened V by 6 bases and J by 0 bases, and 15 bases separated the two germline ends. The germline V gene encodes CDR1 SGHRS and CDR2 YFSETQ. CDR3 size: 16 residues. The CDR3 DNA reads TGCGCCAGCACCGGCGGCAGGGGTACGAACACCGGGGAGCTGTTTTTT. Encoded protein: CASTGGRGTNTGELFF.

This clonotype was counted many times. The CDR3 here is CSASSSSGSSYEQYF. CDR3 sequence (DNA): TGCAGTGCTTCCTCCTCTAGCGGGAGCTCCTACGAGCAGTACTTC. This chain connects TRBV20-1 to TRBJ2-7; 10 bases align to TRBD2. The CDR3 runs to 15 residues. Losses at the gene ends were 5 bases for V and 0 bases for J; bases not matched to a gene: 7. CDR1 and CDR2 from the germline V gene are DFQATT and SNEGSKA (reference sequence).